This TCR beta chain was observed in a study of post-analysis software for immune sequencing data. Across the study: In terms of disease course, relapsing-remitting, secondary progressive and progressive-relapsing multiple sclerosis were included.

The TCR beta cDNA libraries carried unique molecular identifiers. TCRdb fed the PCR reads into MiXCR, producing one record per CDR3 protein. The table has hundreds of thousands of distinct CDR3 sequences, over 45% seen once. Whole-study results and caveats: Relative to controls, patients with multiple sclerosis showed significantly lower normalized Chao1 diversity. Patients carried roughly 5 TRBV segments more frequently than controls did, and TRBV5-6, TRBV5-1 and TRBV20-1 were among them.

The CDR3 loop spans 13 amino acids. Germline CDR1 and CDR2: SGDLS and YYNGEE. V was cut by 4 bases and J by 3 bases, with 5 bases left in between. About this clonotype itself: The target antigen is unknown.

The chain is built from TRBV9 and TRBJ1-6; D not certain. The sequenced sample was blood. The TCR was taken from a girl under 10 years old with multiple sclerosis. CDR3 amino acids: CASSRDYNSPLHF. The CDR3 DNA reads TGTGCCAGCAGCCGGGACTATAATTCACCCCTCCACTTT.